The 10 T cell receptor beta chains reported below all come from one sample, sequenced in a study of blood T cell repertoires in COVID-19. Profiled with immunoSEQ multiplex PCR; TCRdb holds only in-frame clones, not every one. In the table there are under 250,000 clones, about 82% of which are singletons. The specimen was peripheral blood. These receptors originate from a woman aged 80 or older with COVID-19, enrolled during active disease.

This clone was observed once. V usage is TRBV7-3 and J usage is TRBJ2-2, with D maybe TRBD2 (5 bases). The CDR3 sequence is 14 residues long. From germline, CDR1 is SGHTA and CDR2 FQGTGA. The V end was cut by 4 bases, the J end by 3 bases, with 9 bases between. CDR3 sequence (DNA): TGTGCCAGCAGCTCCGGGATACACACCGGGGAGCTGTTTTTT. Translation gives CASSSGIHTGELFF.

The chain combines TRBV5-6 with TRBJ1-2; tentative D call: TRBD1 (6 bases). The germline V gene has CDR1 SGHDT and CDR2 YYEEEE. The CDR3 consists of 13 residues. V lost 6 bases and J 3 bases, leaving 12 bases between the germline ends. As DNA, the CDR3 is TGTGCCAGCACAGGGGCCAGGGACTATGGCTACACCTTC. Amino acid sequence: CASTGARDYGYTF.

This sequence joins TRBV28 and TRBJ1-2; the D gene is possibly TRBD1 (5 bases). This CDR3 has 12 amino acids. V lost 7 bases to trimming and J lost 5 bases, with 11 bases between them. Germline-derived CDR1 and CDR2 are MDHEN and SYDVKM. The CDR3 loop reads CASTIDRYGYTF. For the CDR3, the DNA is TGTGCCAGCACCATCGACAGATATGGCTACACCTTC.

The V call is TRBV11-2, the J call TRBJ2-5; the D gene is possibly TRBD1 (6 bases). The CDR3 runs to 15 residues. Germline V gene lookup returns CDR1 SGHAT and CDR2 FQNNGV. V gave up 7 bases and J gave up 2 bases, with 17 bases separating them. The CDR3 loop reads CASKRSGALQETQYF. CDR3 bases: TGTGCCAGCAAACGGTCAGGGGCGCTACAAGAGACCCAGTACTTC.

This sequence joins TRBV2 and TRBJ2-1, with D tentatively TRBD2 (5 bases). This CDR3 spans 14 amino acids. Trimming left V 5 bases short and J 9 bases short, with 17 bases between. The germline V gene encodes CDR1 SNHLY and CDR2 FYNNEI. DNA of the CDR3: TGTGCCAGCAGTCAAGACCGAGGGCGAGGTGAGCAGTTCTTC. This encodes CASSQDRGRGEQFF.

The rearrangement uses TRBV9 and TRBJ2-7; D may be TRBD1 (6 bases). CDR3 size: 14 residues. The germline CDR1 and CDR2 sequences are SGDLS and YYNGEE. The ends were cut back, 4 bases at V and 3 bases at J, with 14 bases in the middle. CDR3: CASSPRTAHYEQYF. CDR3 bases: TGTGCCAGCAGCCCTCGGACAGCCCACTACGAGCAGTACTTC.

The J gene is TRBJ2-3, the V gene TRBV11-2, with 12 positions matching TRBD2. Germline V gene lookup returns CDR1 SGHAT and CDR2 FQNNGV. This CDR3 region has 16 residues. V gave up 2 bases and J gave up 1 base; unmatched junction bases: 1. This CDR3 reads CASSLTSGGRTDTQYF. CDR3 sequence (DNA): TGTGCCAGCAGCTTAACTAGCGGGGGGCGCACAGATACGCAGTATTTT.

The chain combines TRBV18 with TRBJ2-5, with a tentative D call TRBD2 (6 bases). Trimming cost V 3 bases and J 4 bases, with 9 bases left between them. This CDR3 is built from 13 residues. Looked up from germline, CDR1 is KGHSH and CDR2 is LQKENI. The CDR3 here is CASSPPAGETQYF. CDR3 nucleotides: TGTGCCAGCTCACCGCCAGCGGGAGAGACCCAGTACTTC.

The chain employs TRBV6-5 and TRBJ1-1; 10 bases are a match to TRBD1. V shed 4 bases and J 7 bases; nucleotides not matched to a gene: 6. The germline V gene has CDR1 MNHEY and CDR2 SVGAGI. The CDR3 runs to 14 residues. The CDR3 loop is CASSSRDRGFEAFF. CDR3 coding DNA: TGTGCCAGCAGTTCCCGGGACAGGGGTTTTGAAGCTTTCTTT.

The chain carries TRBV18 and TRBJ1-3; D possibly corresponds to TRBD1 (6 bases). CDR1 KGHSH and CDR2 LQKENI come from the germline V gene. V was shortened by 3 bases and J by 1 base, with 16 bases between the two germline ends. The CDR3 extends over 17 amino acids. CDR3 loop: CASSPGEQGSSGNTIYF. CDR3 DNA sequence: TGTGCCAGCTCACCGGGAGAACAGGGTTCATCTGGAAACACCATATATTTT.